These T cell receptor beta chains were read from a single sample in a study of blood T cell repertoires in COVID-19. Assay: immunoSEQ multiplex PCR; the TCRdb copy retains only in-frame clones and omits some. This table has 250,000 or so clones, around 82% appearing once. Source material: PBMCs or T cells enriched from blood (not recorded which). The receptors derive from a man aged 45 to 65 who had recovered from COVID-19. CDR3s include the opening cysteine and the closing phenylalanine or tryptophan. Fields, in order: J gene, D gene, clone size, V gene, CDR3 protein, CDR3 DNA. D genes are given only for firm matches. Some rows have no size entry. The others give once, few or many, or a class for an expanded clone.

j_gene: TRBJ2-1
d_gene: TRBD2
abundance: -
v_gene: TRBV19
CDR3aa: CASSVKTSVEQFF
CDR3nt: TGTGCCAGTAGTGTCAAGACTAGCGTTGAGCAGTTCTTC

j_gene: TRBJ1-2
d_gene: -
abundance: -
v_gene: TRBV5-6
CDR3aa: CASSNSRVVYGYTF
CDR3nt: TGTGCCAGCAGTAATAGCAGGGTCGTCTATGGCTACACCTTC

j_gene: TRBJ1-1
d_gene: TRBD1
abundance: -
v_gene: TRBV7-9
CDR3aa: CASSTSTGANTEAFF
CDR3nt: TGTGCCAGCAGCACCTCGACAGGGGCGAACACTGAAGCTTTCTTT

j_gene: TRBJ2-1
d_gene: TRBD2
abundance: -
v_gene: TRBV11-2
CDR3aa: CASSPGTSLGQFF
CDR3nt: TGTGCCAGCAGCCCCGGGACTAGTCTAGGGCAGTTCTTC

j_gene: TRBJ1-2
d_gene: TRBD1
abundance: -
v_gene: TRBV4-2
CDR3aa: CASSQDPRGYGYTF
CDR3nt: TGTGCCAGCAGCCAAGATCCCAGGGGGTATGGCTACACCTTC

j_gene: TRBJ1-1
d_gene: TRBD1
abundance: -
v_gene: TRBV6-5
CDR3aa: CASSWDRNTEAFF
CDR3nt: TGTGCCAGCAGCTGGGACAGGAACACTGAAGCTTTCTTT

j_gene: TRBJ1-4
d_gene: -
abundance: -
v_gene: TRBV5-6
CDR3aa: CASSLGSGNVGEKLFF
CDR3nt: TGTGCCAGCAGCTTGGGCTCAGGCAACGTGGGTGAAAAACTGTTTTTT

j_gene: TRBJ2-7
d_gene: -
abundance: -
v_gene: TRBV10-3
CDR3aa: CATQGSYEQYF
CDR3nt: TGTGCCACCCAGGGCTCCTACGAGCAGTACTTC

j_gene: TRBJ2-7
d_gene: TRBD1
abundance: -
v_gene: TRBV28
CDR3aa: CASRGTGGDYEQYF
CDR3nt: TGTGCCAGCAGAGGGACAGGAGGGGATTACGAGCAGTACTTC

j_gene: TRBJ2-2
d_gene: TRBD2
abundance: -
v_gene: TRBV6-5
CDR3aa: CASKTGTSGGYVFF
CDR3nt: TGTGCCAGCAAGACCGGGACTAGCGGGGGGTATGTGTTTTTT

j_gene: TRBJ1-1
d_gene: -
abundance: -
v_gene: TRBV12-3/TRBV12-4
CDR3aa: CASREEWTEAFF
CDR3nt: TGTGCCAGCAGGGAGGAATGGACTGAAGCTTTCTTT

j_gene: TRBJ1-4
d_gene: -
abundance: -
v_gene: TRBV18
CDR3aa: CASSPPMAPAYEKLFF
CDR3nt: TGTGCCAGCTCACCACCTATGGCTCCTGCCTATGAAAAACTGTTTTTT

j_gene: TRBJ1-4
d_gene: TRBD1
abundance: -
v_gene: TRBV30
CDR3aa: CAWSRTGLNEKLFF
CDR3nt: TGTGCCTGGAGTCGGACAGGCCTTAATGAAAAACTGTTTTTT

j_gene: TRBJ1-1
d_gene: -
abundance: -
v_gene: TRBV15
CDR3aa: CATSRGGRENTEAFF
CDR3nt: TGTGCCACCAGCAGAGGGGGGCGAGAGAACACTGAAGCTTTCTTT

j_gene: TRBJ2-6
d_gene: TRBD1
abundance: -
v_gene: TRBV5-1
CDR3aa: CASSPGQGGSGANVLTF
CDR3nt: TGCGCCAGCAGCCCGGGACAGGGAGGGTCTGGGGCCAACGTCCTGACTTTC

j_gene: TRBJ1-4
d_gene: TRBD1
abundance: -
v_gene: TRBV2
CDR3aa: CASSGQGINEKLFF
CDR3nt: TGTGCCAGCAGTGGACAGGGTATTAATGAAAAACTGTTTTTT

j_gene: TRBJ2-1
d_gene: TRBD1
abundance: few
v_gene: TRBV7-3
CDR3aa: CASSSGTGSHEQFF
CDR3nt: TGTGCCAGCAGCTCCGGGACAGGAAGTCATGAGCAGTTCTTC

j_gene: TRBJ1-2
d_gene: TRBD1
abundance: -
v_gene: TRBV6-5
CDR3aa: CASGLNRGGYTF
CDR3nt: TGTGCCAGCGGGCTGAACAGGGGCGGCTACACCTTC

j_gene: TRBJ1-1
d_gene: -
abundance: few
v_gene: TRBV11-3
CDR3aa: CASSLHPDRFSDEAFF
CDR3nt: TGTGCCAGCAGCTTACATCCCGACAGGTTCTCCGATGAAGCTTTCTTT

j_gene: TRBJ2-2
d_gene: -
abundance: once
v_gene: TRBV12-5
CDR3aa: CASGLVLRPGKNTGELFF
CDR3nt: TGTGCTAGTGGTTTGGTACTCCGGCCAGGGAAGAACACCGGGGAGCTGTTTTTT

j_gene: TRBJ2-6
d_gene: -
abundance: once
v_gene: TRBV7-2
CDR3aa: CASGGFAGANVLTF
CDR3nt: TGTGCCAGCGGAGGATTTGCTGGGGCCAACGTCCTGACTTTC

j_gene: TRBJ2-3
d_gene: TRBD2
abundance: -
v_gene: TRBV5-1
CDR3aa: CASSLSPLAGTFTDTQYF
CDR3nt: TGCGCCAGCAGCTTGTCTCCACTAGCGGGGACTTTCACAGATACGCAGTATTTT

j_gene: TRBJ1-3
d_gene: -
abundance: once
v_gene: TRBV9
CDR3aa: CASSVAGSGYSGNTIYF
CDR3nt: TGTGCCAGCAGCGTAGCTGGGTCGGGGTACTCTGGAAACACCATATATTTT

j_gene: TRBJ1-2
d_gene: TRBD1
abundance: few
v_gene: TRBV9
CDR3aa: CASSVGQGANYGYTF
CDR3nt: TGTGCCAGCAGCGTAGGACAGGGTGCTAACTATGGCTACACCTTC

j_gene: TRBJ2-7
d_gene: -
abundance: once
v_gene: TRBV6-2/TRBV6-3
CDR3aa: CASSYSTGEQYF
CDR3nt: TGTGCCAGCAGTTACTCGACGGGCGAGCAGTACTTC

j_gene: TRBJ1-1
d_gene: TRBD1
abundance: -
v_gene: TRBV12-5
CDR3aa: CASGRGQLNTEAFF
CDR3nt: TGTGCTAGTGGTAGGGGACAGCTGAACACTGAAGCTTTCTTT

j_gene: TRBJ2-1
d_gene: TRBD2
abundance: few
v_gene: TRBV11-3
CDR3aa: CASSSKLADSYNEQFF
CDR3nt: TGTGCCAGCAGCTCCAAACTAGCGGACTCCTACAATGAGCAGTTCTTC

j_gene: TRBJ1-3
d_gene: TRBD1
abundance: -
v_gene: TRBV27
CDR3aa: CASSSLQGARGNTIYF
CDR3nt: TGTGCCAGCAGTTCACTTCAGGGGGCTAGGGGAAACACCATATATTTT

j_gene: TRBJ2-1
d_gene: -
abundance: -
v_gene: TRBV10-3
CDR3aa: CAIRDPGEYNEQFF
CDR3nt: TGTGCCATCAGAGACCCCGGAGAGTACAATGAGCAGTTCTTC

j_gene: TRBJ2-2
d_gene: TRBD1
abundance: few
v_gene: TRBV5-1
CDR3aa: CASSDRALGGELFF
CDR3nt: TGCGCCAGTTCGGACAGGGCCCTCGGCGGGGAGCTGTTTTTT

j_gene: TRBJ2-2
d_gene: TRBD2
abundance: -
v_gene: TRBV11-2
CDR3aa: CASSLKGGRSTTATGELFF
CDR3nt: TGTGCCAGCAGCTTAAAAGGCGGGAGGTCAACCACCGCCACCGGGGAGCTGTTTTTT

j_gene: TRBJ2-7
d_gene: -
abundance: -
v_gene: TRBV11-2
CDR3aa: CASSLDRRYEQYF
CDR3nt: TGTGCCAGCAGCTTAGACAGGCGCTACGAGCAGTACTTC

j_gene: TRBJ1-2
d_gene: -
abundance: -
v_gene: TRBV19
CDR3aa: CASSIDQTVRNGYTF
CDR3nt: TGTGCCAGTAGTATAGATCAGACAGTCCGAAATGGCTACACCTTC

j_gene: TRBJ1-2
d_gene: TRBD1
abundance: -
v_gene: TRBV5-5
CDR3aa: CASSLAQGERGYGYTF
CDR3nt: TGTGCCAGCAGCTTGGCACAGGGGGAGAGGGGCTATGGCTACACCTTC

j_gene: TRBJ2-5
d_gene: -
abundance: -
v_gene: TRBV30
CDR3aa: CAWSGSQETQYF
CDR3nt: TGTGCCTGGAGTGGGAGCCAAGAGACCCAGTACTTC

j_gene: TRBJ1-4
d_gene: -
abundance: -
v_gene: TRBV19
CDR3aa: CASSIYRVDEKLFF
CDR3nt: TGTGCCAGTAGTATTTACAGGGTGGACGAAAAACTGTTTTTT

j_gene: TRBJ2-2
d_gene: -
abundance: -
v_gene: TRBV3-1/TRBV3-2
CDR3aa: CASSQDPVGELFF
CDR3nt: TGTGCCAGCAGCCAAGATCCGGTCGGGGAGCTGTTTTTT

j_gene: TRBJ2-7
d_gene: TRBD2
abundance: -
v_gene: TRBV9
CDR3aa: CASSARTSGGEQYF
CDR3nt: TGTGCCAGCAGCGCGAGGACTAGCGGAGGAGAGCAGTACTTC

j_gene: TRBJ1-4
d_gene: TRBD1
abundance: -
v_gene: TRBV4-3
CDR3aa: CASSQGDRGGEKLFF
CDR3nt: TGCGCCAGCAGCCAAGGCGACAGGGGGGGTGAAAAACTGTTTTTT

j_gene: TRBJ2-1
d_gene: TRBD2
abundance: -
v_gene: TRBV6-5
CDR3aa: CASSSPGGSSYNEQFF
CDR3nt: TGTGCCAGCAGTTCACCGGGAGGCAGCTCCTACAATGAGCAGTTCTTC

j_gene: TRBJ1-2
d_gene: -
abundance: -
v_gene: TRBV4-1
CDR3aa: CASSSPQQGIHGYTF
CDR3nt: TGCGCCAGCAGCTCTCCGCAACAGGGAATTCATGGCTACACCTTC

j_gene: TRBJ2-7
d_gene: TRBD2
abundance: -
v_gene: TRBV19
CDR3aa: CASSTRTSVPYEQYF
CDR3nt: TGTGCCAGTAGTACCCGGACTAGTGTGCCTTACGAGCAGTACTTC

j_gene: TRBJ1-5
d_gene: -
abundance: -
v_gene: TRBV14
CDR3aa: CASSQSGNQPQHF
CDR3nt: TGTGCCAGCAGCCAAAGCGGGAATCAGCCCCAGCATTTT

j_gene: TRBJ2-7
d_gene: -
abundance: -
v_gene: TRBV3-1/TRBV3-2
CDR3aa: CASSRSDYPYEQYF
CDR3nt: TGTGCCAGCAGCCGCTCGGACTACCCATACGAGCAGTACTTC

j_gene: TRBJ2-5
d_gene: -
abundance: once
v_gene: TRBV12-5
CDR3aa: CASLGSPGALGETQYF
CDR3nt: TGTGCTAGCCTGGGGTCCCCGGGAGCCCTAGGCGAGACCCAGTACTTC

j_gene: TRBJ1-5
d_gene: TRBD1
abundance: -
v_gene: TRBV19
CDR3aa: CASSGGQGGPQPQHF
CDR3nt: TGTGCCAGTAGTGGGGGACAGGGGGGGCCTCAGCCCCAGCATTTT

j_gene: TRBJ1-3
d_gene: -
abundance: -
v_gene: TRBV2
CDR3aa: CASRRQSSGNTIYF
CDR3nt: TGTGCCAGCAGACGACAGAGCTCTGGAAACACCATATATTTT

j_gene: TRBJ2-7
d_gene: -
abundance: once
v_gene: TRBV7-9
CDR3aa: CASSLGNSYEQYF
CDR3nt: TGTGCCAGCAGCTTAGGAAACTCTTACGAGCAGTACTTC

j_gene: TRBJ2-5
d_gene: -
abundance: -
v_gene: TRBV4-1
CDR3aa: CASSQGPGMKETQYF
CDR3nt: TGCGCCAGCAGCCAAGGGCCCGGGATGAAAGAGACCCAGTACTTC

j_gene: TRBJ2-7
d_gene: TRBD2
abundance: -
v_gene: TRBV5-1
CDR3aa: CASSRGTSGSYEQYF
CDR3nt: TGCGCCAGCAGCCGAGGGACTAGTGGATCCTACGAGCAGTACTTC